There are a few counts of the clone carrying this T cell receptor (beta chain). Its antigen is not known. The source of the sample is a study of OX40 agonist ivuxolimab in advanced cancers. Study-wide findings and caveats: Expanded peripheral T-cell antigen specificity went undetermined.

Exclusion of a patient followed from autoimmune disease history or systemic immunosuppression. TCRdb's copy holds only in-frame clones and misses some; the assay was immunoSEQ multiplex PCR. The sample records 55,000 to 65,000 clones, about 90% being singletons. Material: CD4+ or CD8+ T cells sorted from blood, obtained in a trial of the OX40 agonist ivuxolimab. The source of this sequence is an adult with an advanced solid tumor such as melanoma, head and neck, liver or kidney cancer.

The CDR3 loop is CATSSTGWGSGETQYF. The CDR3 DNA is TGTGCCACCAGCAGTACAGGCTGGGGATCGGGGGAGACCCAGTACTTC. The rearrangement joins TRBV15 to TRBJ2-5; either TRBD1 or TRBD2 may supply D (5 bases each). Trimming left V 3 bases short and J 5 bases short, with 19 bases between. In germline, CDR1 is LNHNV, CDR2 YYDKDF (reference sequence). The CDR3 extends over 16 amino acids.